These 28 T cell receptor beta chains share one sample of origin, sequenced in a study of beta chain features in type 1 diabetes. Reverse transcribing all isolated RNA meant expressed TCRB transcripts were sequenced. Assay used: immunoSEQ multiplex PCR; TCRdb lists only in-frame clones, some missing. The repertoire consists of almost 350,000 clones, with around 8% occurring once and the leading ten covering 0.44%. Sequencing input: central memory CD4+ T cells from blood. The receptors derive from a woman between 18 and 29 years old in good health.

There are a few counts of this clone. The chain uses TRBV15 and TRBJ2-2; possible D gene TRBD2, 5 bases. V gave up 2 bases and J gave up 0 bases, with 16 bases separating them. Germline V gene sequence: CDR1 LNHNV, CDR2 YYDKDF (reference sequence). The CDR3 loop spans 18 amino acids. CDR3 amino acids: CATSRYGSGAANTGELFF. In DNA, the CDR3 is TGTGCCACCAGCAGATACGGCAGCGGTGCCGCGAACACCGGGGAGCTGTTTTTT.

The chain links TRBV25-1 to TRBJ1-2; tentatively, D is TRBD1 (5 bases). The V end lost 3 bases, the J end lost 5 bases, and 19 bases lay between the germline ends. The germline V gene has CDR1 MGHDK and CDR2 SYGVNS. There are 16 residues in the CDR3. CDR3 sequence reads: CASSEPAGRGVYGYTF. CDR3 nucleotides: TGTGCCAGCAGTGAGCCAGCTGGGCGGGGGGTATATGGCTACACCTTC.

This clone has just a few counts. V is TRBV2 and J is TRBJ2-5; no clear D. There are 12 residues in the CDR3. With 5 bases removed from V and 1 base from J, the gap between germline ends came to 5 bases. CDR1 and CDR2 (germline): SNHLY, FYNNEI. CDR3 sequence (DNA): TGTGCCAGCAGTCCCCTCCAAGAGACCCAGTACTTC. It yields the protein CASSPLQETQYF.

In DNA, the CDR3 is TGTGCCAGTAGTGTCGTGGCTAGCGGGAACTACAATGAGCAGTTCTTC. This gives the protein CASSVVASGNYNEQFF. V usage is TRBV19 and J usage is TRBJ2-1; 9 bases align to TRBD2. This CDR3 comprises 16 residues. In germline, CDR1 is LNHDA, CDR2 SQIVND (reference sequence). Trimming took 5 bases from V and 3 from J; bases not matched to a gene: 8.

This clone was recorded at least ten times. The rearrangement links TRBV5-1 to TRBJ2-7; D may be TRBD1 (6 bases). Per germline, CDR1 SGHRS and CDR2 YFSETQ. Trimming shortened V by 4 bases and J by 2 bases, and 13 bases separated the two germline ends. This CDR3 is 14 amino acids long. This chain's CDR3 is CASSISGQTYEQYF. The CDR3 bases are TGCGCCAGCAGCATTTCTGGACAGACCTACGAGCAGTACTTC.

In its sample, this clone was seen a few times. With a much larger clone just one base away, this may be a read error. The same CDR3 arises from other DNA sequences in this sample as well. This rearrangement joins TRBV18 to TRBJ2-1, with a possible D match to TRBD2 (5 bases). The CDR3 loop spans 15 amino acids. V lost 1 base and J lost 0, with 7 bases in between. Germline values: CDR1 KGHSH, CDR2 LQKENI. CDR3 bases: TGTGCCAGCTCACCACTCGCGGGCTCCTACAATGAGCAGTTCTTC. Translating gives CASSPLAGSYNEQFF.

In DNA form, the CDR3 reads TGTGCCAGCAGCCAAGATAGTCGGCTAGCGGGAGGCCTTAGCACAGATACGCAGTATTTT. Translating gives CASSQDSRLAGGLSTDTQYF. The chain uses TRBV4-2 and TRBJ2-3, with 11 bases matching TRBD2. V was pared by 0 bases and J by 0 bases, with 11 bases of the junction left unmatched. This CDR3 is built from 20 residues. The germline V gene has CDR1 LGHNA and CDR2 YNFKEQ.

This clone was detected only a few times. The genes are TRBV7-9 and TRBJ2-1, with 7 bases that match TRBD1. This CDR3 has 15 amino acids. Germline-derived CDR1 and CDR2 are SEHNR and FQNEAQ (reference sequence). V was pared by 0 bases and J by 8 bases, with 7 bases of the junction left unmatched. Here the CDR3 DNA reads TGTGCCAGCAGCTTAGCCCCGACAGGGCGGGATGAGCAGTTCTTC. Translating gives CASSLAPTGRDEQFF.

The chain couples TRBV7-9 to TRBJ2-5, with 9 bases identical to TRBD1. The V and J ends lost 2 bases and 5 bases, in that order; junction bases with no gene match: 6. The CDR3 runs 15 residues. CDR1 is SEHNR and CDR2 is FQNEAQ in the germline V gene (reference sequence). The CDR3 spells CASSLRGTGLETQYF. As DNA, the CDR3 is TGTGCCAGCAGCTTAAGGGGGACAGGGCTTGAGACCCAGTACTTC.

This clone was seen many times. The chain couples TRBV10-3 to TRBJ2-2, with D unclear. CDR3 length equals 13 residues. V was shortened by 4 bases and J by 6 bases, with 9 bases between the two germline ends. The germline V gene encodes CDR1 ENHRY and CDR2 SYGVKD. The CDR3, as DNA: TGTGCCATCAGTGCTGGAAGCCCCGGGGAGCTGTTTTTT. It codes for CAISAGSPGELFF.

This clone was seen a handful of times. V usage is TRBV2 and J usage is TRBJ1-4, with D maybe TRBD1 (6 bases). The CDR3 covers 14 residues. The ends were cut back, 6 bases at V and 8 bases at J, with 16 bases in the middle. Germline V gene lookup returns CDR1 SNHLY and CDR2 FYNNEI. The CDR3: CASRATGFGEKLFF. The CDR3 region has the DNA TGTGCCAGCAGGGCTACAGGGTTTGGGGAAAAACTGTTTTTT. The full variable domain, with the rest looked up from reference TRBV2 and TRBJ1-4, is EPEVTQTPSHQVTQMGQEVILRCVPISNHLYFYWYRQILGQKVEFLVSFYNNEISEKSEIFDDQFSVERPDGSNFTLKIRSTKLEDSAMYFCASRATGFGEKLFFGSGTQLSVL.

This sequence joins TRBV6-5 and TRBJ2-2; D uncertain. This CDR3 is 14 amino acids long. CDR1 MNHEY and CDR2 SVGAGI come from the germline V gene. Trimming left V 0 bases short and J 6 bases short, with 8 bases between. This CDR3 reads CASSYSRVSGELFF. Written as DNA, the CDR3 is TGTGCCAGCAGTTACTCGAGAGTTTCCGGGGAGCTGTTTTTT.

V usage is TRBV25-1 and J usage is TRBJ2-1; 10 nucleotides match TRBD2. The CDR3 contains 15 residues. V lost 5 bases, J lost 0 bases, and 1 base stayed unmatched. The germline gives CDR1 MGHDK, CDR2 SYGVNS. CDR3 DNA: TGTGCCAGCAGTTCTAGCGGGAGCTCCTACAATGAGCAGTTCTTC. This encodes CASSSSGSSYNEQFF.

The chain joins TRBV5-4 to TRBJ2-7; D is perhaps TRBD2 (5 bases). The CDR3 totals 15 residues. Germline assignment: CDR1 SGHNT and CDR2 YYREEE (reference sequence). Trimming stripped 4 bases from V and 1 base from J, with 15 bases between. The CDR3 nucleotides are TGTGCCAGCAGCGATGGCCCCGGGAATTCCTACGAGCAGTACTTC. This sequence encodes CASSDGPGNSYEQYF.

The chain has TRBV18 and TRBJ1-1; D is unresolved. The CDR3 is made up of 14 amino acids. V was clipped by 3 bases and J by 3 bases, with 11 bases between them. Germline CDR1 KGHSH, CDR2 LQKENI. The CDR3 nucleotides are TGTGCCAGCTCACCCACCCGGGAGGACACTGAAGCTTTCTTT. The encoded protein is CASSPTREDTEAFF.

This clone was detected ten times or more. The chain couples TRBV28 to TRBJ2-1, with TRBD2 as a possible D gene (6 bases). Germline CDR1 is MDHEN and CDR2 is SYDVKM. V was cut by 7 bases and J by 11 bases, with 18 bases left in between. The CDR3 sequence is 13 residues long. In nucleotides, the CDR3 is TGTGCCAGCAAGGCGACTAGTCAAGACAAGCAGTTCTTC. It yields the protein CASKATSQDKQFF.

This clone has at least ten counts. V usage is TRBV21-1 and J usage is TRBJ2-4. TRBV21-1 represents a pseudogene. This CDR3 has 18 amino acids. The CDR3 loop reads CASSSGTRKSPAKNIQYF. CDR3 bases: TGTGCCAGCAGTTCCGGGACCAGAAAGAGCCCAGCCAAAAACATTCAGTACTTC.

This clone was observed a handful of times. The rearrangement links TRBV18 to TRBJ1-1; no clear D. Between the trimmed V and J ends, which lost 3 bases and 3 bases, there was a span of 20 bases. The CDR3 length is 17 residues. CDR1 is KGHSH, CDR2 LQKENI, per germline. This chain's CDR3 is CASSPQRRGGKDTEAFF. CDR3 nucleotides: TGTGCCAGCTCACCGCAGAGGCGGGGAGGAAAGGACACTGAAGCTTTCTTT.

In DNA form, the CDR3 reads TGTGCCATCACCGACCCAGACACCGGGGAGCTGTTTTTT. The encoded protein is CAITDPDTGELFF. The chain uses TRBV10-3 and TRBJ2-2; no reliable D call. CDR1 ENHRY and CDR2 SYGVKD come from the germline V gene. V lost 7 bases, J lost 3 bases, and 9 bases lay in between. The CDR3 consists of 13 residues.

The gene calls are TRBV7-9 and TRBJ2-1; D is possibly TRBD2 (6 bases). Trimming removed 5 bases from V and 1 base from J, with 24 bases in between. This CDR3 contains 19 residues. Germline V gives CDR1 SEHNR, CDR2 FQNEAQ (reference sequence). The CDR3 sequence: CASSPGPGTLRTSYNEQFF. The CDR3 DNA follows: TGTGCCAGCAGCCCAGGACCCGGGACTCTCCGGACATCCTACAATGAGCAGTTCTTC.

This clone turned up a few times. The chain couples TRBV19 to TRBJ2-1, with TRBD2 identical over 7 bases. V was pared by 4 bases and J by 5 bases, with 8 bases of the junction left unmatched. The CDR3 is 15 amino acids. Per germline, CDR1 LNHDA and CDR2 SQIVND (reference sequence). The CDR3 reads CASSTAGANNNEQFF. The CDR3 DNA reads TGTGCCAGTAGTACGGCGGGAGCTAATAACAATGAGCAGTTCTTC.

This clone showed up just a few times. The chain's CDR3 is CASSRSYADNEQFF. The CDR3 coding sequence is TGTGCCAGCAGCAGGTCCTACGCCGACAATGAGCAGTTCTTC. The chain has TRBV5-6 and TRBJ2-1; D gene ambiguous. Deletions cut 4 bases from V and 5 bases from J, with 13 bases between. Germline CDR1 SGHDT, CDR2 YYEEEE. The CDR3 extends over 14 amino acids.

The gene calls are TRBV6-5 and TRBJ2-1; D is unresolved. CDR1 is MNHEY and CDR2 is SVGAGI in the germline V gene. V shed 6 bases and J shed 8 bases, with 17 bases lying between them. The CDR3 covers 14 residues. CDR3 amino acids: CASRIVISDYEQFF. The CDR3 region has the DNA TGTGCCAGCAGGATCGTTATATCCGACTATGAGCAGTTCTTC.

The chain's CDR3 is CASSLGSSGDTDTQYF. DNA of the CDR3: TGTGCCAGCAGCTTAGGGTCTAGCGGGGACACAGATACGCAGTATTTT. The V and J genes are TRBV7-9 and TRBJ2-3; the match to TRBD2 covers 9 bases. The J segment lost 2 bases and the V segment lost 1 base, leaving 4 bases of the junction unmatched. The germline gives CDR1 SEHNR, CDR2 FQNEAQ (reference sequence). CDR3 length equals 16 residues.

In its sample, this clone was seen a few times. CDR3 residues: CASSLLRPGELFF. CDR3 in DNA: TGTGCCAGCAGCCTACTTAGACCCGGGGAGCTGTTTTTT. The genes are TRBV7-9 and TRBJ2-2; D is undetermined. The ends were cut back, 5 bases at V and 6 bases at J, with 10 bases in the middle. The CDR3 contains 13 residues. CDR1 and CDR2 (germline): SEHNR, FQNEAQ (reference sequence).

This clone was seen a handful of times. The rearrangement uses TRBV15 and TRBJ2-1; maybe TRBD1 (6 bases). The germline V and J ends were trimmed by 2 bases and 10 bases, with 12 bases remaining between them. The CDR3 has 13 amino acids. CDR1 is LNHNV and CDR2 is YYDKDF in the germline V gene (reference sequence). For the CDR3, the DNA is TGTGCCACCAGCAGACGGGACATTCTCGAGCAGTTCTTC. Amino acids: CATSRRDILEQFF.

V gene TRBV15 combines with J gene TRBJ2-2; TRBD2 matches 11 bases. The CDR3 has 17 residues. V shed 4 bases and J 4 bases; nucleotides not matched to a gene: 8. Germline V gives CDR1 LNHNV, CDR2 YYDKDF (reference sequence). The CDR3 nucleotides are TGTGCCACCAGCAAGGGTAGCGGGAGGGCCGTCACCGGGGAGCTGTTTTTT. It translates to CATSKGSGRAVTGELFF.

The chain employs TRBV7-2 and TRBJ1-2, with D unresolved. The CDR3 totals 13 residues. V was clipped by 1 base and J by 4 bases, with 7 bases between them. Germline V gene lookup returns CDR1 SGHTA and CDR2 FQGNSA. CDR3 nucleotides: TGTGCCAGCAGCTTAGGGGCGGGCTATGGCTACACCTTC. Translation gives CASSLGAGYGYTF.